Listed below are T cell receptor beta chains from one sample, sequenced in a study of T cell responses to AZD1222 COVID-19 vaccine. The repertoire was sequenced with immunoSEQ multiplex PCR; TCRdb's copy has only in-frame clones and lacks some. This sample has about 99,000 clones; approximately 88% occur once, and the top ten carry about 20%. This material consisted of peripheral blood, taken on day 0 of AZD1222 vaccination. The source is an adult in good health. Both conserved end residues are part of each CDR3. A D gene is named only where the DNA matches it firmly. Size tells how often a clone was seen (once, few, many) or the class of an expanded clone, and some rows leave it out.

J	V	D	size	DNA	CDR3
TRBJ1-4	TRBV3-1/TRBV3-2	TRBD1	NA	TGTGCCAGCAGCCAGTGGACAGGCGCAACTAATGAAAAACTGTTTTTT	CASSQWTGATNEKLFF
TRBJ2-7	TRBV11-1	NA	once	TGTGCCAGCAGCTTAGGACCGGTCTCCTACGAGCAGTACTTC	CASSLGPVSYEQYF
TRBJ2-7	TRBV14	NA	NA	TGTGCCAGCAGCCAATATGTGGACTCCTACGAGCAGTACTTC	CASSQYVDSYEQYF
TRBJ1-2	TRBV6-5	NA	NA	TGTGCCAGCAGTTACTCTGCTAACTATGGCTACACCTTC	CASSYSANYGYTF
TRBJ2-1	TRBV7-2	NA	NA	TGTGCCAGCAGCCCCCGCTTCGAGGGTGAGCAGTTCTTC	CASSPRFEGEQFF
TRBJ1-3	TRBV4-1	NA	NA	TGCGCCAGCAGCCCAAGTGTTTCGAGAAATGGAAACACCATATATTTT	CASSPSVSRNGNTIYF
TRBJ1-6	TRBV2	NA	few	TGTGCCAGCAGTGGGCCGGCCGGGCCTAATTCACCCCTCCACTTT	CASSGPAGPNSPLHF
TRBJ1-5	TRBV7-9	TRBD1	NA	TGTGCCAGCAGCGTGGACAGGGAGAATCAGCCCCAGCATTTT	CASSVDRENQPQHF
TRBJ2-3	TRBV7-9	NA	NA	TGTGCCAGCAGCTTAGGGACGGCGGTAATAGATACGCAGTATTTT	CASSLGTAVIDTQYF
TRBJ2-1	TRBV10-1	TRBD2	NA	TGCGCCAGCAGTCCCGGGACTAGCGGTACTTACAATGAGCAGTTCTTC	CASSPGTSGTYNEQFF
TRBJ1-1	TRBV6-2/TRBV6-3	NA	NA	TGTGCCAGCAGCACACGCCGGGCGGACAGTAACACTGAAGCTTTCTTT	CASSTRRADSNTEAFF
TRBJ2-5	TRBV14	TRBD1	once	TGTGCCAGCAGCCCGGACAGGGGGTGGCAAGAGACCCAGTACTTC	CASSPDRGWQETQYF
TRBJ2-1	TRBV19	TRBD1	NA	TGTGCCAGTAGTCCCGGACAGGGAGGCTACTACAATGAGCAGTTCTTC	CASSPGQGGYYNEQFF
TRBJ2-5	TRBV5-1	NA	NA	TGCGCCAGCAGCTTGGACAGGGCCCAAGAGACCCAGTACTTC	CASSLDRAQETQYF
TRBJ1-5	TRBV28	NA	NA	TGTGCCAGCAGTTTGGTGGGTTTGCCCCAGCATTTT	CASSLVGLPQHF
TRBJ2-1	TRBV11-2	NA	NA	TGTGCCAGCAGCTTAGACTGGGGTAGCCGATTCAATGAGCAGTTCTTC	CASSLDWGSRFNEQFF
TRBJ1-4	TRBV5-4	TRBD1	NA	TGTGCCAGCAGCTCTACCGGGGACAGAAGGGATGAAAAACTGTTTTTT	CASSSTGDRRDEKLFF
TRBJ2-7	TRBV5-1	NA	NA	TGCGCCAGCAGCCCGGACATCTACGAGCAGTACTTC	CASSPDIYEQYF
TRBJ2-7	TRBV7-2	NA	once	TGTGCCAGCAGCTTAGCGAGGACGGGAGACGAGCAGTACTTC	CASSLARTGDEQYF
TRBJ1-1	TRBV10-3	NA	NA	TGTGCCATCAGTGACTATACACCGGGCAGGAGCGGTACTGAAGCTTTCTTT	CAISDYTPGRSGTEAFF
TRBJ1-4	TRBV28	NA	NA	TGTGCCAGCAAAACGGGAGCAACTAATGAAAAACTGTTTTTT	CASKTGATNEKLFF
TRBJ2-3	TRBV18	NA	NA	TGTGCCAGCTCACCGGGCGTGGGTACGCAGTATTTT	CASSPGVGTQYF
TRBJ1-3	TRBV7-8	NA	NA	TGTGCCAGCAGCTTAGCGGTCAGTGGAAACACCATATATTTT	CASSLAVSGNTIYF
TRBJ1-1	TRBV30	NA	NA	TGTGCCTGGAGTGGAGGCTGGGAGCCGAACACTGAAGCTTTCTTT	CAWSGGWEPNTEAFF
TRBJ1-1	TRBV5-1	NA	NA	TGCGCCAGCAGCTTGGCCCAGGGAATGGACACTGAAGCTTTCTTT	CASSLAQGMDTEAFF
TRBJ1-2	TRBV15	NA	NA	TGTGCCACCAGCCCAACCGGACGGAACTATGGCTACACCTTC	CATSPTGRNYGYTF
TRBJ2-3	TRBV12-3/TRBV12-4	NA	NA	TGTGCCAGCAGTTTTGGGAACACAGATACGCAGTATTTT	CASSFGNTDTQYF
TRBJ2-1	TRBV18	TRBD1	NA	TGTGCCAGCTCACGGGTCAGGACAGGGGGGGGAGATGAGCAGTTCTTC	CASSRVRTGGGDEQFF
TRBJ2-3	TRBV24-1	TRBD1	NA	TGTGCCACCAGTGATCTGACAGGGGGCGGAGATACGCAGTATTTT	CATSDLTGGGDTQYF
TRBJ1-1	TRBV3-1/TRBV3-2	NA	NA	TGTGCCAGCAGCCAGGGATCCACTGGGGTTGAAGCTTTCTTT	CASSQGSTGVEAFF
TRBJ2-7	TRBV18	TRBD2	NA	TGTGCCAGCTCACCACCTGGACTAGCGGGAGGGTACGAGCAGTACTTC	CASSPPGLAGGYEQYF
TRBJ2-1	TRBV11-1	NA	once	TGTGCCAGCAGCAAGAGCGGTAACTCCTACAATGAGCAGTTCTTC	CASSKSGNSYNEQFF
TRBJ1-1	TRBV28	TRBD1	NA	TGTGCCAGCAGTTCCTTGGACAGGGGGAACACTGAAGCTTTCTTT	CASSSLDRGNTEAFF
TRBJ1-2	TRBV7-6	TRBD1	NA	TGTGCCAGCAGCTTAGCGGACAGGGGAATCTATGGCTACACCTTC	CASSLADRGIYGYTF
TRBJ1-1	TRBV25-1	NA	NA	TGTGCCAGCAGTGACCTACAGGGTAGGGAAGCTTTCTTT	CASSDLQGREAFF
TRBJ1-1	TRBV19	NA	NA	TGTGCCAGTAGTAGGGCCCTCAACACTGAAGCTTTCTTT	CASSRALNTEAFF
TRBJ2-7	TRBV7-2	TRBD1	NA	TGTGCCAGCAGCCCGGGACAGGGACCTTACGAGCAGTACTTC	CASSPGQGPYEQYF
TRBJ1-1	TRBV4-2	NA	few	TGTGCCAGCAGCCATGGCAGGAACACTGAAGCTTTCTTT	CASSHGRNTEAFF
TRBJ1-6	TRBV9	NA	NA	TGTGCCAGCAGCGTAGCAGGGTCTGAATCACCCCTCCACTTT	CASSVAGSESPLHF
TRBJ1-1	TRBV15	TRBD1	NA	TGTGCCACCAGCAGATTTGCAGGGGGCACTGAAGCTTTCTTT	CATSRFAGGTEAFF
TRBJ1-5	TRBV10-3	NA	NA	TGTGCCATCAGGGAGGTTGGGCAGCCCCAGCATTTT	CAIREVGQPQHF
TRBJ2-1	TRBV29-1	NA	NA	TGCAGCGTGTCAGGAGGTGGGGCCCCCGACAATGAGCAGTTCTTC	CSVSGGGAPDNEQFF
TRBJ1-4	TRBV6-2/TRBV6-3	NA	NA	TGTGCCAGCAGTTACTCCTCGACGGGTGAAAAACTGTTTTTT	CASSYSSTGEKLFF
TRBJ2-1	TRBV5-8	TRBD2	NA	TGTGCCAGCAGCTTGTCGGGGACTAGCGACTCCTCGGGTAATGAGCAGTTCTTC	CASSLSGTSDSSGNEQFF
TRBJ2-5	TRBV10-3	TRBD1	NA	TGTGCCATCAGTGACCCGGGACAGGGCCAGTACTTC	CAISDPGQGQYF